This T cell receptor (beta chain) originates from a study of T cells in Graves' hyperthyroidism and ophthalmopathy. The study's findings and limits: Model-based prediction identified ophthalmopathy a median 6.5 months prior to its onset.

The CDR3 has 15 residues. The J segment lost 1 base and the V segment lost 5 bases, leaving 8 bases of the junction unmatched. Germline CDR1 is SEHNR and CDR2 is FQNEAQ (reference sequence). As for this clonotype: Antigen unknown.

RNA transcripts were the template for amplifying TCR beta CDR3 regions. TCR CDR3 regions were first amplified by RT-PCR with HTBI primers. MiXCR, run by TCRdb on the multiplex PCR reads, gives a single entry per CDR3 protein. The sample shows approximately 600,000 distinct CDR3 sequences, roughly 16% of them seen only once. This clonotype was obtained from a woman aged 25 to 39 with Graves' hyperthyroidism. The rearrangement joins TRBV7-9 to TRBJ2-7; 7 nucleotides line up with TRBD2. Sequencing was carried out using blood. CDR3 amino acids: CASSQGLPRSYEQYF. In DNA form, the CDR3 reads TGTGCCAGCAGCCAGGGACTACCAAGGTCCTACGAGCAGTACTTC.